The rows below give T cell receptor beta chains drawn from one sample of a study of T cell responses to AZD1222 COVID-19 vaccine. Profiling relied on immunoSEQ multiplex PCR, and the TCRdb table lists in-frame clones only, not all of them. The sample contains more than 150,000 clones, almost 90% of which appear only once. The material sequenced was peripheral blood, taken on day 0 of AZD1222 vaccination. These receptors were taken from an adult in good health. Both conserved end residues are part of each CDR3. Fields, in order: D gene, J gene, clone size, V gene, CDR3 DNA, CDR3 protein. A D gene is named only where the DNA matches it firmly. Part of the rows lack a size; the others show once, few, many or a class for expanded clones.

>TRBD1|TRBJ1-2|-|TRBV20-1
TGCAGTGCTAGTGACAGGGGAGGTAACTATGGCTACACCTTC
CSASDRGGNYGYTF
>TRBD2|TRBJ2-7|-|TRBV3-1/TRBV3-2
TGTGCCAGCAGCCGTGGTGGGGGGGCCTACGAGCAGTACTTC
CASSRGGGAYEQYF
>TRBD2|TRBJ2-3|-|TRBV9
TGTGCCAGCAGCGTAGGACCGACTAGCGCACGGGGCACAGATACGCAGTATTTT
CASSVGPTSARGTDTQYF
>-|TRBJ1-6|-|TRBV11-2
TGTGCCAGCAGCTTTTGGGGCTACAATTCACCCCTCCACTTT
CASSFWGYNSPLHF
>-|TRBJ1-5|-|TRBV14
TGTGCCAGCAGCCAAGGGGGACCCTATAGCAATCAGCCCCAGCATTTT
CASSQGGPYSNQPQHF
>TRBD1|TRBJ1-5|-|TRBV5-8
TGTGCCAGCAGCTTGAACAGGGGGGATCAGCCCCAGCATTTT
CASSLNRGDQPQHF
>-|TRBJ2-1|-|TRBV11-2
TGTGCCAGCAGCCTAAGGGGGTCTGGGCGGGGCTACAATGAGCAGTTCTTC
CASSLRGSGRGYNEQFF
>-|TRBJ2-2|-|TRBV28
TGTGCCAGCAGTTCGGGACACCCAAGTCGGAGCACCGGGGAGCTGTTTTTT
CASSSGHPSRSTGELFF
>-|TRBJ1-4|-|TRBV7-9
TGTGCCAGCAGCACCGATAGGGGGGCGGCTGAAAAACTGTTTTTT
CASSTDRGAAEKLFF
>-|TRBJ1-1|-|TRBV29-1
TGCAGCGCCCGGACGGAGGAGAACGCTGAAGCTTTCTTT
CSARTEENAEAFF
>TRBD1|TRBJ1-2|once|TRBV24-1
TGTGCCACCAGTGGGGGCAGGGGGCCCGCTAACTATGGCTACACCTTC
CATSGGRGPANYGYTF
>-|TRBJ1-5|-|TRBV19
TGTGCCAGTAGTATAGAAGCCAGGAATCAGCCCCAGCATTTT
CASSIEARNQPQHF
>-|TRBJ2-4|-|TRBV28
TGTGCCAGCAGTTTAGCCAAAAACATTCAGTACTTC
CASSLAKNIQYF
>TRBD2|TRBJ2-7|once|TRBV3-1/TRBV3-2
TGTGCCAGCAGCCCCCGGCTAGCGGGGTCCTACGAGCAGTACTTC
CASSPRLAGSYEQYF
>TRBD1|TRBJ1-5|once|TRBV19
TGTGCCAGTAGTATAGGGGGACAGGGCCAGCCCCAGCATTTT
CASSIGGQGQPQHF
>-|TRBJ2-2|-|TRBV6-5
TGTGCCAGCAGTTACGGGGGGCCGGGCGGGGAGCTGTTTTTT
CASSYGGPGGELFF
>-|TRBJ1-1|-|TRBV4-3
TGCGCCAGCAGCCAAGATTCGGGGGGCACTGAAGCTTTCTTT
CASSQDSGGTEAFF
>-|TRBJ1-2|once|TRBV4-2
TGTGCCAGCAGCCAGGCGAAGTACTATGGCTACACCTTC
CASSQAKYYGYTF
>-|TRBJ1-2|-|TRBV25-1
TGTGCCAGCAGTGTACAGAATCACTATGGCTACACCTTC
CASSVQNHYGYTF
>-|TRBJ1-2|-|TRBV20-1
TGCAGTGCTAGCTCTCCCGTGGGCTACACCTTC
CSASSPVGYTF
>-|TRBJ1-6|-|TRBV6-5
TGTGCCAGCAGTTACTCCGGGGATTTAACCTATTCACCCCTCCACTTT
CASSYSGDLTYSPLHF
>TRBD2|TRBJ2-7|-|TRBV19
TGTGCCAGTAGTCTCGGGCTAGCGGGAGGCTACGAGCAGTACTTC
CASSLGLAGGYEQYF
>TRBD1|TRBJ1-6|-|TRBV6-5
TGTGCCAGCAGGGCCGGGACAGGGGGCTCACCCCTCCACTTT
CASRAGTGGSPLHF
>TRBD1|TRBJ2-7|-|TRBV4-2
TGTGCCAGCAGCCAGAACGCTTTCGGGACAGGGCCATACGAGCAGTACTTC
CASSQNAFGTGPYEQYF